This is a list of T cell receptor beta chains from one sample in a study of CD8 T cells in ankylosing spondylitis. TCRdb reprocessed the 5' RACE reads via MiXCR and lists one record per CDR3 protein. The table records 350,000 to 450,000 distinct CDR3 sequences, roughly 26% of them present only once. Material for sequencing was blood, either unsorted or a sorted T cell fraction (not recorded which). Source of these receptors: a male donor with ankylosing spondylitis. CDR3s include the opening cysteine and the closing phenylalanine or tryptophan. D genes are given only for firm matches. Clone size appears in some rows only: once, few, many, or a class for an expanded clone.

j_gene,d_gene,abundance,v_gene,CDR3aa,CDR3nt
TRBJ2-3,TRBD2,NA,TRBV7-2,CASSLVSGGDTQYF,TGTGCCAGCAGCTTAGTTAGCGGGGGAGATACGCAGTATTTT
TRBJ2-2,NA,NA,TRBV27,CASSFFGTMNTGELFF,TGTGCCAGCAGTTTCTTCGGGACGATGAACACCGGGGAGCTGTTTTTT
TRBJ1-3,NA,few,TRBV15,CATSRDLGVRSGNTIYF,TGTGCCACCAGCAGAGATTTAGGGGTACGCTCTGGAAACACCATATATTTT
TRBJ2-1,NA,NA,TRBV12-3/TRBV12-4,CASSKRTAPLSNEQFF,TGTGCCAGCAGTAAAAGGACAGCCCCTCTTAGCAATGAGCAGTTCTTC
TRBJ1-1,NA,many,TRBV9,CASSVGPNTEAFF,TGTGCCAGCAGCGTTGGGCCTAACACTGAAGCTTTCTTT
TRBJ1-2,TRBD1,few,TRBV6-1,CASHRSQGAFYGYTF,TGTGCCAGCCACCGGTCCCAGGGGGCTTTCTATGGCTACACCTTC
TRBJ2-1,TRBD2,few,TRBV5-5,CASSSWDLAGSPAEQFF,TGTGCCAGCAGCTCGTGGGATCTAGCGGGGAGTCCCGCTGAGCAGTTCTTC
TRBJ2-6,NA,few,TRBV29-1,CSVGQGTTGANVLTF,TGCAGCGTGGGCCAGGGGACTACTGGGGCCAACGTCCTGACTTTC
TRBJ2-3,NA,NA,TRBV20-1,CSARGGAGSTDTQYF,TGCAGTGCTAGAGGTGGAGCGGGTAGCACAGATACGCAGTATTTT
TRBJ2-5,NA,NA,TRBV12-3/TRBV12-4,CASSAAYLGQETQYF,TGTGCCAGCAGTGCCGCCTACTTGGGGCAAGAGACCCAGTACTTC
TRBJ2-1,NA,few,TRBV5-8,CASSLTGLVFGEQFF,TGTGCCAGCAGCTTAACGGGGTTGGTTTTCGGAGAGCAGTTCTTC
TRBJ2-2,NA,NA,TRBV7-9,CASSLAQELAGELFF,TGTGCCAGCAGCTTAGCACAGGAGTTGGCCGGGGAGCTGTTTTTT
TRBJ2-7,NA,many,TRBV10-3,CAISESSREQYF,TGTGCCATCAGTGAGTCGTCGAGGGAGCAGTACTTC
TRBJ1-1,NA,NA,TRBV20-1,CSAWTVNTEAFF,TGCAGTGCTTGGACGGTGAACACTGAAGCTTTCTTT
TRBJ2-2,TRBD2,NA,TRBV5-1,CASSQGLPNTGELFF,TGCGCCAGCAGCCAGGGACTACCTAACACCGGGGAGCTGTTTTTT
TRBJ2-3,TRBD1,NA,TRBV5-1,CASSLEGTGAPDTQYF,TGCGCCAGCAGCTTGGAGGGGACAGGGGCGCCAGATACGCAGTATTTT
TRBJ2-2,NA,NA,TRBV3-1,CASRTEWNTGELFF,TGTGCCAGCAGGACAGAATGGAACACCGGGGAGCTGTTTTTT
TRBJ2-3,TRBD2,NA,TRBV20-1,CSATGGVTHTDTQYF,TGCAGTGCTACGGGGGGAGTCACACACACAGATACGCAGTATTTT
TRBJ2-1,NA,NA,TRBV20-1,CSANREIHNEQFF,TGCAGTGCTAACAGGGAGATCCACAATGAGCAGTTCTTC
TRBJ2-5,TRBD1,NA,TRBV5-1,CASSLEPGQGIRGARETQYF,TGCGCCAGCAGCTTGGAGCCGGGACAGGGGATAAGAGGGGCCAGGGAGACCCAGTACTTC
TRBJ2-1,TRBD1,NA,TRBV4-2,CASTPGTGDNEQFF,TGTGCCAGCACCCCCGGGACAGGGGACAATGAGCAGTTCTTC
TRBJ2-3,NA,few,TRBV24-1,CATSDGTGAGYTQYF,TGTGCCACCAGTGACGGGACTGGTGCAGGATATACGCAGTATTTT